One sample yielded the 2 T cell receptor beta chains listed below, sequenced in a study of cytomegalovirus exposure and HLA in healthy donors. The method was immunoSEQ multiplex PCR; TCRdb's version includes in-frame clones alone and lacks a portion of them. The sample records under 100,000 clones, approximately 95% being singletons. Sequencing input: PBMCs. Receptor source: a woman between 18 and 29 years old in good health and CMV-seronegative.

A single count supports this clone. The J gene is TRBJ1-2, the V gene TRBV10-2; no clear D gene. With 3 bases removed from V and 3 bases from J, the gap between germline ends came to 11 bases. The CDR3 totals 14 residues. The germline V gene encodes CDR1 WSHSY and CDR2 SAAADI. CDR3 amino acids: CASSESVVYYGYTF. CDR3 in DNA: TGCGCCAGCAGTGAATCGGTGGTGTACTATGGCTACACCTTC.

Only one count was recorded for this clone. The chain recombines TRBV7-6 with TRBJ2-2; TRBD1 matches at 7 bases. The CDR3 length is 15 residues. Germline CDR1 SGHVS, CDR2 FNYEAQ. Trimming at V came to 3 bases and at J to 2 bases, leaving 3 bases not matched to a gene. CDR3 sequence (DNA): TGTGCCAGCAGCTTTGACAGGGTCAACACCGGGGAGCTGTTTTTT. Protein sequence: CASSFDRVNTGELFF.